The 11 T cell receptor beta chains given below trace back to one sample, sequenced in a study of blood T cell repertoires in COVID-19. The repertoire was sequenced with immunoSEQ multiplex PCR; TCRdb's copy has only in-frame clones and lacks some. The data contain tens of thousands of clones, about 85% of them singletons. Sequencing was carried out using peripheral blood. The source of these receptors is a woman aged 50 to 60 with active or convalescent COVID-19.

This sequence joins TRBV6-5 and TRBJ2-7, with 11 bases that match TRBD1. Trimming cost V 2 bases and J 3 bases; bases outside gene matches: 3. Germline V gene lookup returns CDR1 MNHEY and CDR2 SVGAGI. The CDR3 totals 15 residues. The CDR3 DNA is TGTGCCAGCAGTTACGGACAGGGGGCCTTCTACGAGCAGTACTTC. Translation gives CASSYGQGAFYEQYF.

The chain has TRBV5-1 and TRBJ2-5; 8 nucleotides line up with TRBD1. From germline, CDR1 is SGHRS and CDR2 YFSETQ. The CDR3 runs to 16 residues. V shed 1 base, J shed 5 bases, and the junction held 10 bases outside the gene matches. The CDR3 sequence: CASSLLGTGRQETQYF. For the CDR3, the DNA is TGCGCCAGCAGCTTGCTAGGGACAGGACGGCAGGAGACCCAGTACTTC.

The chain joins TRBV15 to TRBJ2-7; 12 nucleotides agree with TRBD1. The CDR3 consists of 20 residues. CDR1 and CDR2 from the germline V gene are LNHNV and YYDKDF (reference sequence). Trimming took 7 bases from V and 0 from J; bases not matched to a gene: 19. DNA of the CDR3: TGTGCCACCACCCAACGAGGGGGGACAGGGGGCACTAGGAGCTCCTACGAGCAGTACTTC. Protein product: CATTQRGGTGGTRSSYEQYF. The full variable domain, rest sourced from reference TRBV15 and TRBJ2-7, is DAMVIQNPRYQVTQFGKPVTLSCSQTLNHNVMYWYQQKSSQAPKLLFHYYDKDFNNEADTPDNFQSRRPNTSFCFLDIRSPGLGDTAMYLCATTQRGGTGGTRSSYEQYFGPGTRLTVT.

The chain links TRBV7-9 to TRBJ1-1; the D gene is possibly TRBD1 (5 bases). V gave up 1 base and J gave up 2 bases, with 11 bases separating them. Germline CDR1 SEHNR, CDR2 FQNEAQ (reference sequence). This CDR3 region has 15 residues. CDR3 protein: CASSLEGRANTEAFF. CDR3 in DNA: TGTGCCAGCAGCTTAGAGGGCAGGGCCAACACTGAAGCTTTCTTT.

The DNA for the CDR3 is TGTGCCATCAGTGAGTTAACAGGCGATTCACCCCTCCACTTT. It is translated as CAISELTGDSPLHF. The chain uses TRBV10-3 and TRBJ1-6, with a tentative D call TRBD1 (5 bases). CDR3 length: 14 residues. The V and J ends lost 1 base and 8 bases respectively, with 9 bases between them. In germline, CDR1 is ENHRY, CDR2 SYGVKD.

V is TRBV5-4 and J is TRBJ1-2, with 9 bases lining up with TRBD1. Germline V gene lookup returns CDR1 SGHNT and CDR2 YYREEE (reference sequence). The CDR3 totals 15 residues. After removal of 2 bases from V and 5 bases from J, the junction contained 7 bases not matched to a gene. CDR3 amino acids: CASSLGTGMGYGYTF. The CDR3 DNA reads TGTGCCAGCAGCTTAGGGACAGGGATGGGGTATGGCTACACCTTC.

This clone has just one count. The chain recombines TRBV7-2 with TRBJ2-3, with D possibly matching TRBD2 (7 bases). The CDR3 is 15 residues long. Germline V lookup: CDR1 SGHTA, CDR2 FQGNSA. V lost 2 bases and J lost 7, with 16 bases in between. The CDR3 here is CASSLWTGGGNTQYF. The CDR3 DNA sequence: TGTGCCAGCAGCTTATGGACGGGGGGCGGAAATACGCAGTATTTT.

DNA of the CDR3: TGTGCCAGCAGCACGGGGGGGCTTGAGCAGTTCTTC. Translation gives CASSTGGLEQFF. The chain combines TRBV6-2 or TRBV6-3 with TRBJ2-1; 8 bases are shared with TRBD2. Germline V CDR1 and CDR2: MNHEY, SVGEGT. The CDR3 runs 12 residues. V dropped 6 bases and J dropped 9; count of bases not matched to a gene: 4.

The DNA of the CDR3 is TGTGCCAGCAGACTACAGGGGGCTCTCGGGGAACTGTTTTTT. It yields the protein CASRLQGALGELFF. The chain has TRBV6-5 and TRBJ1-4; 9 positions agree with TRBD1. Germline CDR1 reads MNHEY; CDR2 reads SVGAGI. The CDR3 totals 14 residues. V lost 6 bases and J lost 12; bases outside the gene matches: 11.

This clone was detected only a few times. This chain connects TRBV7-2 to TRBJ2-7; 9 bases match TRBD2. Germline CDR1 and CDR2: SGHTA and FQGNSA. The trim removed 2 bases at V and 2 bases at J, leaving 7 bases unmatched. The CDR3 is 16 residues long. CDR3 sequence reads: CASSLTAGGPTYEQYF. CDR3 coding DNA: TGTGCCAGCAGCTTAACAGCGGGGGGCCCTACCTACGAGCAGTACTTC.

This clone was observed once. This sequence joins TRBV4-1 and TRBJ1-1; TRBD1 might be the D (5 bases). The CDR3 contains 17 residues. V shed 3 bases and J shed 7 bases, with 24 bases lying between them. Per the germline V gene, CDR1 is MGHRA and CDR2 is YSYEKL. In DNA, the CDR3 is TGCGCCAGCAGCCACCTAAGAGGATTCGACAGCCATAATGAAGCTTTCTTT. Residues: CASSHLRGFDSHNEAFF.